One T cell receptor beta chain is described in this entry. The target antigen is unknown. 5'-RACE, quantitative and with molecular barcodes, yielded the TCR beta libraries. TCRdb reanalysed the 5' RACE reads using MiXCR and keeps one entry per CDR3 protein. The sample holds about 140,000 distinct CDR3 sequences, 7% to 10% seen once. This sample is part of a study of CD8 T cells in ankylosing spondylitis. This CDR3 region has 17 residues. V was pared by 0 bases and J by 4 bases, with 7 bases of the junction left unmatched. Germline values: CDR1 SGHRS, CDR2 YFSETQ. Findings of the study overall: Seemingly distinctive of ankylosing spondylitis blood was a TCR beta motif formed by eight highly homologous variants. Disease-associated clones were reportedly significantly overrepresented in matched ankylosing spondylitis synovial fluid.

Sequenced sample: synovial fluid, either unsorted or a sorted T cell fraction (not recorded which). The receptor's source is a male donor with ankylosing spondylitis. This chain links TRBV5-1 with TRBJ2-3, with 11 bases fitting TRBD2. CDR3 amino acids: CASSLELAGVGPDTQYF. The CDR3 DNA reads TGCGCCAGCAGCTTGGAACTAGCGGGAGTAGGGCCAGATACGCAGTATTTT.